Included here is one T cell receptor (beta chain) sequence, with context. The V and J ends lost 8 bases and 4 bases respectively, with 23 bases between them. This CDR3 spans 16 amino acids. Germline V gene data show CDR1 as SNHLY and CDR2 as FYNNEI. This sample is drawn from a study of tumor-infiltrating lymphocytes in primary liver carcinoma. Total RNA and DNA came together from approximately 20-30 mg of bulk tissue without cell sorting. Patients had primary liver carcinoma treated by surgical resection. TCR beta cDNA was prepared out of about 530 ng total RNA by means of a constant-region primer. Libraries of TCR beta came from three nested multiplex PCR rounds with slightly modified ARM-PCR. TRBV1-TRBV30 forward primers and a C-beta reverse primer were used in the first two PCR rounds, which each ran for approximately 11 cycles. TCRdb re-called the multiplex PCR reads with MiXCR, one entry per CDR3 protein. Among about 84,000 distinct CDR3 sequences, approximately 77% were seen once, and the ten largest hold roughly a fifth.

This receptor was identified in a man in his forties or fifties with primary liver carcinoma and hepatitis B virus infection. This chain connects TRBV2 to TRBJ2-5; D tentatively fits TRBD1 or TRBD2 (6 bases each). The source material was liver tumor tissue from sampling region 1. Subset here: tumor region T1, superior pole. CDR3 protein: CASVSSRGRGGETQYF. CDR3 coding DNA: TGTGCCAGCGTCTCTTCCCGGGGGCGGGGTGGAGAGACCCAGTACTTC.